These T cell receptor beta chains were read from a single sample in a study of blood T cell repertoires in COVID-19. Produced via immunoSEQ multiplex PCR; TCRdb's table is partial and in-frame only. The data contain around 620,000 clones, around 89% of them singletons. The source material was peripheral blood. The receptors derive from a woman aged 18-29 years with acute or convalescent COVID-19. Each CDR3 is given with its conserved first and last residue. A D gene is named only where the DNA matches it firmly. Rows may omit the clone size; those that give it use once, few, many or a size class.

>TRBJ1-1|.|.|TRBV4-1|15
CASSHLPGGGTEAFF
TGCGCCAGCAGCCATCTCCCCGGGGGGGGCACTGAAGCTTTCTTT
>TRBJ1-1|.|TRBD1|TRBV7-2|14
CASSTTGGSPEAFF
TGTGCCAGCAGCACCACAGGGGGTTCTCCTGAAGCTTTCTTT
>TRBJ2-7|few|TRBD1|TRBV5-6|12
CASSIQGYEQYF
TGTGCCAGCAGTATACAGGGGTACGAGCAGTACTTC
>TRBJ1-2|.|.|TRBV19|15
CASSTWTWAPDGYTF
TGTGCCAGTAGTACCTGGACTTGGGCGCCTGATGGCTACACCTTC
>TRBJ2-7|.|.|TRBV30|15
CAWSRRRDLTYEQYF
TGTGCCTGGAGCCGACGAAGGGACTTAACGTACGAGCAGTACTTC
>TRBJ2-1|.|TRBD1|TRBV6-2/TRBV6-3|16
CASNPIRTGGLYEQFF
TGTGCCAGCAACCCCATCAGGACAGGGGGCTTGTATGAGCAGTTCTTC
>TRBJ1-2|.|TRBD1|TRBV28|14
CASSTRQGVRGYTF
TGTGCCAGCAGTACTAGACAGGGGGTGAGGGGCTACACCTTC
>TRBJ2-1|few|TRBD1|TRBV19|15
CASSPTTGSRNEQFF
TGTGCCAGTAGTCCCACGACAGGGTCCCGCAATGAGCAGTTCTTC
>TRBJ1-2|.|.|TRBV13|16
CASSLGRGDTFYGYTF
TGTGCCAGCAGCTTAGGCCGGGGGGACACCTTCTATGGCTACACCTTC
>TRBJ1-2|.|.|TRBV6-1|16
CASSEARPTPYYGYTF
TGTGCCAGCAGTGAAGCGCGGCCCACTCCCTACTATGGCTACACCTTC
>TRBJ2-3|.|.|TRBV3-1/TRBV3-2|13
CASSLMLENTQYF
TGTGCCAGCAGCCTAATGTTGGAGAATACGCAGTATTTT
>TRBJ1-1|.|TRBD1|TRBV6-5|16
CASSYPTGGGFTEAFF
TGTGCCAGCAGTTACCCGACAGGGGGAGGGTTCACTGAAGCTTTCTTT
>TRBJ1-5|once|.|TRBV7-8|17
CASSFVGGRGSNQPQHF
TGTGCCAGCAGCTTTGTCGGGGGGCGCGGGAGCAATCAGCCCCAGCATTTT
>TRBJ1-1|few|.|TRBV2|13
CASSEAGPRGAFF
TGTGCCAGCAGTGAAGCAGGCCCTAGAGGAGCTTTCTTT
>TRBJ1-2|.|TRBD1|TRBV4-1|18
CASSQGPRGWDRGGGYTF
TGCGCCAGCAGCCAAGGACCTCGTGGTTGGGACAGGGGAGGAGGCTACACCTTC
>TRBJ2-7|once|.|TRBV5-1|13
CASSFSRAYEQYF
TGCGCCAGCAGCTTTTCCCGGGCCTACGAGCAGTACTTC
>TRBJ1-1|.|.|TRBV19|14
CASKSVGQGTEAFF
TGTGCCAGTAAGTCGGTGGGGCAGGGGACTGAAGCTTTCTTT